The present entry profiles one T cell receptor beta chain with its context. The data stem from a study of CD8 T cells in Susac syndrome. The sequenced target, TCR beta, came from blood CD8+ and CD4+ T cells. Negative isolation was used for CD8+ and CD4+ T cells, and FACS enrichment was applied to TEMRA cells. The germline gives CDR1 DFQATT, CDR2 SNEGSKA (reference sequence). V was shortened by 3 bases and J by 0 bases, with 13 bases between the two germline ends. The CDR3 totals 15 residues. RNA, at roughly 0.5 to 1 ug, was reverse transcribed with random hexamers. Multiplex immunoSEQ PCR targeted 54 Vbeta and 13 Jbeta TCR beta segments. Each CDR3 protein is one row after TCRdb ran MiXCR on the immunoSEQ multiplex PCR reads. This table holds about 190,000 distinct CDR3 sequences, under 95% found once.

The source of this sequence is a human donor in good health. This chain uses TRBV20-1 with TRBJ2-3, with no clear D. Sequenced input: CD4+ T cells from PBMCs. DNA of the CDR3: TGCAGTGCTAGGAGACTCGATCATAGCACAGATACGCAGTATTTT. Translation gives CSARRLDHSTDTQYF.